The 21 T cell receptor beta chains presented below share a single source sample, sequenced in a study of cytomegalovirus exposure and HLA in healthy donors. Primers: 60 Vbeta forward and 13 Jbeta reverse. Clones were read by immunoSEQ multiplex PCR, and TCRdb kept only the in-frame ones, dropping some. The table records about 190,000 clones, 85% of them present only once. Material: PBMCs. Source of these receptors: a boy aged 2 to 9 in good health and CMV-seronegative.

CDR3: CASSPKTFYGYTF. In DNA, the CDR3 is TGCGCCAGCAGCCCCAAGACATTCTATGGCTACACCTTC. The chain has TRBV4-1 and TRBJ1-2, with no clear D. From germline, CDR1 is MGHRA and CDR2 YSYEKL. V was pared by 4 bases and J by 4 bases, with 10 bases between. This CDR3 contains 13 residues.

V usage is TRBV10-1 and J usage is TRBJ2-3; 8 bases line up with TRBD2. The CDR3 is made up of 15 amino acids. Germline V CDR1 and CDR2: WNHNN, SYGVQD (reference sequence). V trimming: 6 bases; J trimming: 2 bases; junction bases outside the gene matches: 7. CDR3 DNA: TGCGCCAGCAGGCGGGGGGCAAAATTCACAGATACGCAGTATTTT. Its protein is CASRRGAKFTDTQYF.

The chain recombines TRBV5-1 with TRBJ2-7, with a weak D call TRBD2 (5 bases). Germline values: CDR1 SGHRS, CDR2 YFSETQ. The CDR3 contains 14 residues. Trimming cost V 0 bases and J 5 bases, with 12 bases left between them. CDR3 sequence (DNA): TGCGCCAGCAGCTTGGGGGGTGAGGGCCACGAGCAGTACTTC. Protein: CASSLGGEGHEQYF.

J is TRBJ1-5 and V is TRBV7-9; D is undetermined. CDR3 size: 17 residues. Trimming left V 0 bases short and J 0 bases short, with 12 bases between. Germline loops: CDR1 SEHNR, CDR2 FQNEAQ (reference sequence). The CDR3 loop reads CASSLAGTDHSNQPQHF. The CDR3, as DNA: TGTGCCAGCAGCTTAGCCGGAACAGACCATAGCAATCAGCCCCAGCATTTT. The variable domain in full, with the rest retrieved from reference TRBV7-9 and TRBJ1-5, is DTGVSQNPRHKITKRGQNVTFRCDPISEHNRLYWYRQTLGQGPEFLTYFQNEAQLEKSRLLSDRFSAERPKGSFSTLEIQRTEQGDSAMYLCASSLAGTDHSNQPQHFGDGTRLSIL.

This rearrangement joins TRBV11-2 to TRBJ2-3; maybe TRBD1 (5 bases). This CDR3 is 15 amino acids long. CDR1 SGHAT and CDR2 FQNNGV come from the germline V gene. V shed 3 bases and J shed 2 bases, with 12 bases lying between them. CDR3: CASSFPLTDTDTQYF. CDR3 in DNA: TGTGCCAGCAGCTTCCCACTGACAGACACAGATACGCAGTATTTT.

V is TRBV28 and J is TRBJ2-7; D is unresolved. In germline, CDR1 is MDHEN, CDR2 SYDVKM. Deletions cut 2 bases from V and 2 bases from J, with 7 bases between. This CDR3 is built from 13 residues. The CDR3: CASSLPRTYEQYF. The CDR3, as DNA: TGTGCCAGCAGTTTACCGAGAACCTACGAGCAGTACTTC.

The chain is built from TRBV5-1 and TRBJ2-1; no clear D. From germline, CDR1 is SGHRS and CDR2 YFSETQ. Trimming stripped 3 bases from V and 0 bases from J, with 13 bases between. The CDR3 runs to 16 residues. For the CDR3, the DNA is TGCGCCAGCAGCTCCAGTCCGGGTAACTCCTACAATGAGCAGTTCTTC. The encoded protein is CASSSSPGNSYNEQFF. Combining the CDR3 with reference TRBV5-1 and TRBJ2-1 gives the whole variable domain KAGVTQTPRYLIKTRGQQVTLSCSPISGHRSVSWYQQTPGQGLQFLFEYFSETQRNKGNFPGRFSGRQFSNSRSEMNVSTLELGDSALYLCASSSSPGNSYNEQFFGPGTRLTVL.

The rearrangement joins TRBV7-9 to TRBJ2-1, with 10 bases aligning to TRBD1. Germline CDR1 SEHNR, CDR2 FQNEAQ (reference sequence). V gave up 5 bases and J gave up 0 bases; unmatched junction bases: 13. The CDR3 has 19 residues. The DNA for the CDR3 is TGTGCCAGCAGCCCCCGGGACAGGGGTTTGGCCGCCTCCTACAATGAGCAGTTCTTC. The encoded protein is CASSPRDRGLAASYNEQFF.

This chain links TRBV11-2 with TRBJ2-1; TRBD2 is a possible D gene (6 bases). The CDR3 covers 18 residues. V lost 3 bases and J 3 bases, leaving 21 bases between the germline ends. Germline V gene data show CDR1 as SGHAT and CDR2 as FQNNGV. CDR3 in amino acids: CASSFETSSGVGYNEQFF. The CDR3 DNA reads TGTGCCAGCAGCTTTGAAACTTCTTCGGGAGTCGGCTACAATGAGCAGTTCTTC.

The J gene is TRBJ1-1, the V gene TRBV16; D remains unclear. CDR3 length: 13 amino acids. The germline gives CDR1 KGHSY, CDR2 FQNENV. V lost 1 base and J 9 bases, leaving 12 bases between the germline ends. In DNA form, the CDR3 reads TGTGCCAGCAGCCAATTAGCCGAGAGACAAGCTTTCTTT. Encoded protein: CASSQLAERQAFF.

The chain couples TRBV5-8 to TRBJ2-1, with TRBD2 matching over 13 bases. The CDR3 is 17 residues long. The J segment lost 6 bases and the V segment lost 2 bases, leaving 8 bases of the junction unmatched. Germline V gene lookup returns CDR1 SGHTS and CDR2 YDEGEE. The CDR3 DNA reads TGTGCCAGCAGCTTTTGGACTAGCGGGAGTATAAGCAATGAGCAGTTCTTC. Amino acids: CASSFWTSGSISNEQFF.

This chain links TRBV5-4 with TRBJ2-2; a possible D gene is TRBD1 (5 bases). Germline CDR1 and CDR2: SGHNT and YYREEE (reference sequence). The CDR3 extends over 14 amino acids. The V and J ends lost 7 bases and 5 bases respectively, with 15 bases between them. The CDR3 sequence is CASGKQGRTGELFF. For the CDR3, the DNA is TGTGCCAGCGGAAAGCAGGGTAGAACCGGGGAGCTGTTTTTT. Full variable domain (outside the CDR3, taken from reference TRBV5-4 and TRBJ2-2): ETGVTQSPTHLIKTRGQQVTLRCSSQSGHNTVSWYQQALGQGPQFIFQYYREEENGRGNFPPRFSGLQFPNYSSELNVNALELDDSALYLCASGKQGRTGELFFGEGSRLTVL.

This chain connects TRBV5-1 to TRBJ1-6, with D perhaps matching TRBD1 (5 bases). Germline loops: CDR1 SGHRS, CDR2 YFSETQ. V lost 4 bases, J lost 1 base, and 9 bases lay in between. This CDR3 has 15 amino acids. The CDR3 spells CASSRKGSYNSPLHF. The CDR3 region has the DNA TGCGCCAGCAGCCGAAAGGGGTCCTATAATTCACCCCTCCACTTT.

The chain links TRBV15 to TRBJ2-3; D gene ambiguous. V lost 8 bases and J lost 1, with 13 bases in between. Germline V gives CDR1 LNHNV, CDR2 YYDKDF (reference sequence). This CDR3 comprises 14 residues. For the CDR3, the DNA is TGTGCCACCGTAAATCGACTGGGCACAGATACGCAGTATTTT. Its protein is CATVNRLGTDTQYF.

This chain's CDR3 is CASSLPGENEQFF. CDR3 DNA sequence: TGTGCCAGCAGTTTACCCGGGGAGAATGAGCAGTTCTTC. This rearrangement joins TRBV28 to TRBJ2-1; the D gene is possibly TRBD2 (5 bases). The CDR3 has 13 amino acids. V gave up 2 bases and J gave up 7 bases, with 9 bases separating them. CDR1 MDHEN and CDR2 SYDVKM come from the germline V gene.

The V gene is TRBV21-1, the J gene TRBJ2-1; the D call TRBD2 from the table was never checked on the DNA. TRBV21-1 is given as a pseudogene. The CDR3 totals 14 residues. The CDR3 DNA reads as TGTGCCAGCAGCGGCCGGACTAGCGCCCCGGGGCAGTTCTTC. Its translation is CASSGRTSAPGQFF.

This clone came up a few times. This rearrangement joins TRBV2 to TRBJ2-2; weak D call: TRBD2 (7 bases). This CDR3 comprises 15 residues. V lost 6 bases and J 5 bases, leaving 16 bases between the germline ends. CDR1 and CDR2 (germline): SNHLY, FYNNEI. CDR3 sequence reads: CASRMEGGRTGELFF. The CDR3 DNA sequence: TGTGCCAGCAGGATGGAGGGGGGGCGGACCGGGGAGCTGTTTTTT.

The chain recombines TRBV5-4 with TRBJ1-6; TRBD1 might be the D (5 bases). Germline V gives CDR1 SGHNT, CDR2 YYREEE (reference sequence). Deletions cut 3 bases from V and 0 bases from J, with 10 bases between. This CDR3 contains 16 residues. CDR3 protein: CASSSRQISYNSPLHF. In nucleotides, the CDR3 is TGTGCCAGCAGCTCAAGACAGATCTCCTATAATTCACCCCTCCACTTT.

The rearrangement joins TRBV6-1 to TRBJ2-7; maybe TRBD2 (6 bases). The CDR3 spans 14 residues. V was pared by 6 bases and J by 6 bases, with 18 bases between. Germline loops: CDR1 MNHNS, CDR2 SASEGT. The chain's CDR3 is CASSTKTSASEQYV. DNA for the CDR3: TGTGCCAGCAGCACCAAGACTAGTGCAAGCGAGCAGTACGTC.

In its sample, this clone was seen once. The chain joins TRBV4-1 to TRBJ1-2; the D gene is possibly TRBD1 (6 bases). Germline V gives CDR1 MGHRA, CDR2 YSYEKL. V lost 0 bases to trimming and J lost 3 bases, with 8 bases between them. This CDR3 comprises 14 residues. DNA for the CDR3: TGCGCCAGCAGCCAAGAAACAGGGTACTATGGCTACACCTTC. As protein: CASSQETGYYGYTF.

Points on this clone: In the same sample, other DNA sequences code for this CDR3. This chain connects TRBV19 to TRBJ2-5; unclear D gene. CDR1 and CDR2 from the germline V gene are LNHDA and SQIVND (reference sequence). V lost 5 bases and J lost 5, with 6 bases in between. The CDR3 loop spans 11 amino acids. DNA for the CDR3: TGTGCCAGTAGTCCCGGGGAGACCCAGTACTTC. Amino acid sequence: CASSPGETQYF. The full variable domain, its missing parts supplied by reference TRBV19 and TRBJ2-5, is DGGITQSPKYLFRKEGQNVTLSCEQNLNHDAMYWYRQDPGQGLRLIYYSQIVNDFQKGDIAEGYSVSREKKESFPLTVTSAQKNPTAFYLCASSPGETQYFGPGTRLLVL.